This entry lists 18 T cell receptor beta chains sequenced from one sample in a study of vaccination and CD4 T cells after COVID-19. Sequencing of cultured CD4+ T cell DNA used the Oncomine TCR Beta short-read assay. Using its own MiXCR run on the PCR reads, TCRdb lists one record per CDR3 protein. The sample yields roughly 7,600 distinct CDR3 sequences, approximately 37% seen once. No antigen has been assigned to these receptors. Treatment defined: roughly nine-day PBMC culture with coronavirus spike peptide pools or control peptides (ViraFEST assay). One should note that the unexposed donor's CD4+ T cells were collected before the COVID-19 pandemic (2011-2018). The sequenced sample consisted of CD4+ T cells from blood, cultured in vitro. These receptors were collected from a human donor in good health.

This chain uses TRBV19 with TRBJ1-1; tentatively, D is TRBD1 (6 bases). Germline values: CDR1 LNHDA, CDR2 SQIVND (reference sequence). The CDR3 runs 14 residues. V shed 5 bases and J shed 0 bases, with 10 bases lying between them. The CDR3 DNA is TGTGCCAGTAGTCGGGGGGGGCTGAACACTGAAGCTTTCTTT. It codes for CASSRGGLNTEAFF. The whole variable domain, remainder taken from reference TRBV19 and TRBJ1-1, is DGGITQSPKYLFRKEGQNVTLSCEQNLNHDAMYWYRQDPGQGLRLIYYSQIVNDFQKGDIAEGYSVSREKKESFPLTVTSAQKNPTAFYLCASSRGGLNTEAFFGQGTRLTVV.

This clonotype was picked up a small number of times. This chain links TRBV5-1 with TRBJ2-2; 7 nucleotides agree with TRBD2. V gave up 0 bases and J gave up 2 bases; unmatched junction bases: 4. Looked up from germline, CDR1 is SGHRS and CDR2 is YFSETQ. The CDR3 totals 16 residues. CDR3 amino acids: CASSLGLAVNTGELFF. CDR3 sequence (DNA): TGCGCCAGCAGCTTGGGACTAGCAGTAAACACCGGGGAGCTGTTTTTT.

The chain recombines TRBV19 with TRBJ1-5; no definite D call. The CDR3 spans 14 residues. Trimming cost V 7 bases and J 0 bases, with 10 bases left between them. Germline assignment: CDR1 LNHDA and CDR2 SQIVND (reference sequence). As DNA, the CDR3 is TGTGCCAGTACCTCGATAAATAGCAATCAGCCCCAGCATTTT. Its protein product is CASTSINSNQPQHF.

CDR3 DNA sequence: TGTGCCAGCCACAGCCGTAACTATGGCTACACCTTC. It translates to CASHSRNYGYTF. The genes are TRBV19 and TRBJ1-2; D unclear. V gave up 9 bases and J gave up 1 base, with 9 bases separating them. There are 12 residues in the CDR3. Germline assignment: CDR1 LNHDA and CDR2 SQIVND (reference sequence). The full variable domain, rest sourced from reference TRBV19 and TRBJ1-2, is DGGITQSPKYLFRKEGQNVTLSCEQNLNHDAMYWYRQDPGQGLRLIYYSQIVNDFQKGDIAEGYSVSREKKESFPLTVTSAQKNPTAFYLCASHSRNYGYTFGSGTRLTVV.

The rearrangement links TRBV21-1 to TRBJ2-7; no DNA check was done on the table's D call, TRBD2. TRBV21-1 is a documented pseudogene. The CDR3 spans 13 residues. The CDR3 region has the DNA TGTGCCAGCAGCAAAGAGGAGGGAAACGAGCAGTACTTC. Translated: CASSKEEGNEQYF.

In this sample, this clonotype turned up a few times. CDR3 amino acids: CASAGGLNTGELFF. In nucleotides, the CDR3 is TGTGCCAGCGCCGGGGGCCTGAACACCGGGGAGCTGTTTTTT. V usage is TRBV6-1 and J usage is TRBJ2-2; perhaps D is TRBD1 or TRBD2 (6 bases each). Germline V gene data show CDR1 as MNHNS and CDR2 as SASEGT. V lost 8 bases, J lost 1 base, and 11 bases lay in between. The CDR3 extends over 14 amino acids.

The rearrangement joins TRBV2 to TRBJ1-1; D is possibly TRBD1 (6 bases). The CDR3 has 13 residues. V was shortened by 9 bases and J by 5 bases, with 16 bases between the two germline ends. Germline V gene data show CDR1 as SNHLY and CDR2 as FYNNEI. This chain's CDR3 is CARGGSRGTEAFF. CDR3 in DNA: TGTGCCAGAGGGGGTTCGAGAGGGACTGAAGCTTTCTTT. The complete variable domain, with remaining parts taken from reference TRBV2 and TRBJ1-1, reads EPEVTQTPSHQVTQMGQEVILRCVPISNHLYFYWYRQILGQKVEFLVSFYNNEISEKSEIFDDQFSVERPDGSNFTLKIRSTKLEDSAMYFCARGGSRGTEAFFGQGTRLTVV.

This chain connects TRBV6-1 to TRBJ2-7; TRBD2 matches at 9 bases. V dropped 6 bases and J dropped 2; count of bases not matched to a gene: 8. From germline, CDR1 is MNHNS and CDR2 SASEGT. CDR3 length: 15 residues. The CDR3: CASRSKREDPYEQYF. The CDR3 bases are TGTGCCAGCAGAAGTAAGCGGGAGGACCCCTACGAGCAGTACTTC.

The chain combines TRBV11-1 with TRBJ2-2, with D maybe TRBD1 (5 bases). This CDR3 region has 18 residues. Trimming stripped 1 base from V and 0 bases from J, with 15 bases between. Germline V gene lookup returns CDR1 SGHAT and CDR2 FQDESV (reference sequence). DNA of the CDR3: TGTGCCAGCAGCTTAGGAAACAGGCTATTCTCGAACACCGGGGAGCTGTTTTTT. Protein: CASSLGNRLFSNTGELFF.

The gene calls are TRBV5-1 and TRBJ2-3; TRBD2 might be the D (6 bases). The CDR3 is made up of 14 amino acids. Between the trimmed V and J ends, which lost 8 bases and 3 bases, there was a span of 16 bases. The germline gives CDR1 SGHRS, CDR2 YFSETQ. Written as DNA, the CDR3 is TGCGCCAGTTCCCGGGGAGGAGGGACAGATACGCAGTATTTT. Protein product: CASSRGGGTDTQYF.

There are a few counts of this clonotype. The J gene is TRBJ2-7, the V gene TRBV7-9, with D possibly called TRBD1 or TRBD2 (6 bases each). V gave up 5 bases and J gave up 4 bases, with 24 bases separating them. There are 17 residues in the CDR3. CDR1 and CDR2 from the germline V gene are SEHNR and FQNEAQ (reference sequence). For the CDR3, the DNA is TGTGCCAGCAGCCAGGGGTTACAGACGGGGAGGACTTACGAGCAGTACTTC. It translates to CASSQGLQTGRTYEQYF.

V gene TRBV6-5 combines with J gene TRBJ2-5; D gene uncertain. There are 16 residues in the CDR3. V lost 0 bases, J lost 1 base, and 12 bases lay in between. Germline values: CDR1 MNHEY, CDR2 SVGAGI. This CDR3 reads CASSYSISGFQETQYF. CDR3 DNA sequence: TGTGCCAGCAGTTACTCGATTTCCGGGTTCCAAGAGACCCAGTACTTC.

This clonotype was detected a few times. The V and J genes are TRBV11-3 and TRBJ1-6, with a weak D call TRBD1 (6 bases). The V end was cut by 5 bases, the J end by 7 bases, with 12 bases between. Germline CDR1 SGHNT, CDR2 YENEEA. This CDR3 has 14 amino acids. In DNA form, the CDR3 reads TGTGCCAGCAGCACCGGACAGCAGAATTCACCCCTCCACTTT. This codes for CASSTGQQNSPLHF.

This clonotype was observed a few times. The genes are TRBV7-2 and TRBJ1-2; tentative D call: TRBD1 (5 bases). V dropped 3 bases and J dropped 1 base, with 15 bases sitting between them. This CDR3 is built from 16 residues. Germline V gives CDR1 SGHTA, CDR2 FQGNSA. The CDR3 sequence: CASSLEGTLINYGYTF. The CDR3 region has the DNA TGTGCCAGCAGCTTGGAGGGGACGCTGATTAACTATGGCTACACCTTC.

This chain connects TRBV10-3 to TRBJ2-5; D is perhaps TRBD2 (5 bases). The CDR3 runs 11 residues. The germline V gene has CDR1 ENHRY and CDR2 SYGVKD. V lost 8 bases, J lost 2 bases, and 6 bases lay in between. CDR3 bases: TGTGCCATCTCGGGGCAAGAGACCCAGTACTTC. This gives the protein CAISGQETQYF.

The chain couples TRBV15 to TRBJ2-7, with a weak D call TRBD1 (5 bases). V was cut by 3 bases and J by 5 bases, with 8 bases left in between. Germline V gene sequence: CDR1 LNHNV, CDR2 YYDKDF (reference sequence). The CDR3 covers 12 residues. In DNA form, the CDR3 reads TGTGCCACCAGCAGGGACATCCACGAGCAGTACTTC. This gives the protein CATSRDIHEQYF.

This clonotype occurred a few times. V and J are TRBV7-2 and TRBJ2-7; D unclear. There are 11 residues in the CDR3. CDR1 is SGHTA and CDR2 is FQGNSA in the germline V gene. V dropped 3 bases and J dropped 4 bases, with 4 bases sitting between them. CDR3 protein: CASSFRYEQYF. The CDR3 bases are TGTGCCAGCAGCTTTCGATACGAGCAGTACTTC.

This clonotype has just one count. The chain combines TRBV11-1 with TRBJ2-7; 8 positions match TRBD2. Germline V gene sequence: CDR1 SGHAT, CDR2 FQDESV (reference sequence). The CDR3 loop spans 15 amino acids. V trimming: 6 bases; J trimming: 2 bases; junction bases outside the gene matches: 9. This CDR3 reads CASRSTGTRAYEQYF. The CDR3, as DNA: TGTGCCAGCAGATCGACCGGGACTAGAGCCTACGAGCAGTACTTC.